The entry that follows covers one TCR beta chain sequence. Its target is not known. V gave up 5 bases and J gave up 5 bases; unmatched junction bases: 1. The CDR3 runs to 13 residues. Germline V gene sequence: CDR1 SGHTA, CDR2 FQGTGA. The sample comes from a study of breast tumors, draining lymph nodes, adjacent tissues. Study results and caveats: Data only fit, rather than demonstrated, lymph node origin of most tumor T cells. Findings are consistent with lymph node origin and intratumoral expansion of most tumor T cells. Tumor and nontumor repertoires were significantly more similar in luminal-like than in basal-like breast cancer.

Axillary draining lymph nodes of breast cancer patients supplied the node samples. TCRdb reanalysed the multiplex PCR reads using MiXCR and keeps one entry per CDR3 protein. The sample lists approximately 140,000 distinct CDR3 sequences, approximately 29% occurring once. The sample consisted of axillary lymph node tissue. This clonotype originated in a female donor with breast cancer. Some clones in this sample may be carry-over from other donors' samples. The chain combines TRBV7-3 with TRBJ2-1; 9 bases agree with TRBD1. CDR3: CASSRDRDNEQFF. Here the CDR3 DNA reads TGTGCCAGCAGCCGGGACAGGGACAATGAGCAGTTCTTC.